Sequencing of this T cell receptor (beta chain) was carried out in a study of T-cell reconstitution after alpha-beta-depleted transplantation in children. The study's findings and limits: Some patients owed their high day-60 TCRbeta diversity to surviving recipient T cells and thymic progenitors.

On this clonotype itself: Its antigen is not identified.

The germline gives CDR1 SGHRS, CDR2 YFSETQ. This CDR3 spans 15 amino acids. V trimming: 4 bases; J trimming: 1 base; junction bases outside the gene matches: 7. The TCRbeta library was prepared with unique molecular identifiers. TCRdb re-analysed the PCR reads in MiXCR, keeping a single row per CDR3 protein. The sample has some 460,000 distinct CDR3 sequences, around 15% seen once. The chain is built from TRBV5-1 and TRBJ1-1; TRBD1 agrees at 7 bases. The sequence was collected from a boy less than two years old who had a stem cell transplant for Wiskott-Aldrich syndrome, so the T cells may come from the graft donor. Sequencing used PBMCs, mostly from graft donor cells, obtained 360 days after TCRalphabeta/CD19-depleted stem cell transplant. The CDR3 nucleotides are TGCGCCAGCAGCAAACGACAGGGTTCGAACACTGAAGCTTTCTTT. As protein: CASSKRQGSNTEAFF.